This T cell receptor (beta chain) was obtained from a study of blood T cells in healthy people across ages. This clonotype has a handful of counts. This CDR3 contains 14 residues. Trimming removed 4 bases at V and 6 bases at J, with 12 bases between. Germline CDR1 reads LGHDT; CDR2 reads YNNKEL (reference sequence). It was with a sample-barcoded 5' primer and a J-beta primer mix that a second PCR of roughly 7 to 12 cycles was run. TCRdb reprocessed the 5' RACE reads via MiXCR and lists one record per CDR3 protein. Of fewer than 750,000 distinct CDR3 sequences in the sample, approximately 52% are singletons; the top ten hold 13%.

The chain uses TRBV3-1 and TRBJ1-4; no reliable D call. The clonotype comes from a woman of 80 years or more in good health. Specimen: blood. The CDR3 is CASSPDGWDEKLFF. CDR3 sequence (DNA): TGTGCCAGCAGCCCGGACGGATGGGATGAAAAACTGTTTTTT. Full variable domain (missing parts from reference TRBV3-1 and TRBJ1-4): DTAVSQTPKYLVTQMGNDKSIKCEQNLGHDTMYWYKQDSKKFLKIMFSYNNKELIINETVPNRFSPKSPDKAHLNLHINSLELGDSAVYFCASSPDGWDEKLFFGSGTQLSVL.